This T cell receptor beta chain was observed in a study of T cell responses to AZD1222 COVID-19 vaccine. Using immunoSEQ multiplex PCR, the repertoire was profiled, and TCRdb retains in-frame clones only, with some absent. Of over 80,000 clones listed, approximately 92% were seen once; the top ten hold 31%. The CDR3 spans 16 residues. Between the trimmed V and J ends, which lost 0 bases and 0 bases, there was a span of 6 bases. The V gene's germline CDR1 is MGHRA and CDR2 YSYEKL. Notes on the study in general: Donors were mostly white British, more females; clonal diversity possibly underestimated. Spike was spanned by vaccine-associated CD4 TCRs, with dominance at 160-218 and 743-854. The peak T cell response came first, and repertoires were sampled only after it.

Regarding this clone: What it recognizes is unknown.

The source is an adult in good health. The sequences come from peripheral blood, collected on day 0 of AZD1222 vaccination. The chain joins TRBV4-1 to TRBJ1-6; possible D gene TRBD1, 5 bases. CDR3 nucleotide sequence: TGCGCCAGCAGCCAAGATCAGGGCTCCTATAATTCACCCCTCCACTTT. Its protein product is CASSQDQGSYNSPLHF.